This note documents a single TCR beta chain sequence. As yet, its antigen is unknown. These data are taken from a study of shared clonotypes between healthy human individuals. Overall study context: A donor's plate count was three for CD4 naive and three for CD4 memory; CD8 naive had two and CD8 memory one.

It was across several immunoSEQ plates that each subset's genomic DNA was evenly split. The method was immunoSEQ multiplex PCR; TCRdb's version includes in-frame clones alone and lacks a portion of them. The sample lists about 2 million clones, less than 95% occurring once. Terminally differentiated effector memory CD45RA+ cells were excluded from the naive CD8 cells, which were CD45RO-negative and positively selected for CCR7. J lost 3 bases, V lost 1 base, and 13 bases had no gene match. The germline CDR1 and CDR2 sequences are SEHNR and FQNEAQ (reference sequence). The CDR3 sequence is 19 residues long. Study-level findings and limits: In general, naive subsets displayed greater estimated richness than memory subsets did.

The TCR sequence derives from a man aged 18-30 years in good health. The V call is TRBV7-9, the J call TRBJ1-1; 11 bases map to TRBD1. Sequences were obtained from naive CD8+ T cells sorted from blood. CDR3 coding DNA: TGTGCCAGCAGCTTAGGCACTCTGGGGGACAGGGGGGATCACACTGAAGCTTTCTTT. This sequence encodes CASSLGTLGDRGDHTEAFF. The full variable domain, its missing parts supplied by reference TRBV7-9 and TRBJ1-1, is DTGVSQNPRHKITKRGQNVTFRCDPISEHNRLYWYRQTLGQGPEFLTYFQNEAQLEKSRLLSDRFSAERPKGSFSTLEIQRTEQGDSAMYLCASSLGTLGDRGDHTEAFFGQGTRLTVV.